This T cell receptor beta chain was found in a study of T cell responses to AZD1222 COVID-19 vaccine (dated by TCRdb to about 2021). At the level of the whole study: TCR sequencing covered 230 to 250 trial participants: some 210 given two doses of AZD1222 and 26 given two doses of MenACWY control vaccine. Trial participants were enrolled by age into subgroups of 18-55, 56-69 and 70-plus years, and around 150, 29 and 61 TCR-sequenced participants, respectively, were included in these subgroups. What the research found in general, with its limitations: No day 14 peak-response samples were available, so repertoires were characterized only after the peak T cell response. The vaccine-associated CD4 TCRs covered the entire spike protein, and the dominant responses fell in regions 160-218 and 743-854. Participants were mostly white British and included more females than males, and it was suggested by the authors that clonal diversity may have been underestimated. A significant rise in spike-specific TCR breadth and depth was observed after two AZD1222 doses relative to day 0 and relative to MenACWY recipients. Epitopes outside the regions mutated in the B.1.351 and B.1.1.7 variants were reportedly recognized by nearly half of the unique spike-specific TCRs. In the small 56-69-year group, the increase in depth fell short of significance, most likely because of low power. Conclusions about previously exposed vaccinees are limited because only a handful of AZD1222 recipients were SARS-CoV-2 seropositive at baseline.

The junction shows trimming of 7 bases on V and 2 bases on J, and the gene matches do not reach 3 bases of it. CDR1 and CDR2 (ENHRY, SYGVKD) derive from the germline V gene. The CDR3 measures 13 amino acids from cysteine to phenylalanine. Just the 39-base CDR3 DNA is kept, in frame starting at base 1. About this clone itself: It has no known antigen specificity. Base qualities are not at hand, and no much larger clone is one base apart.

The CDR3 regions of human TCRbeta chains were subjected to immunosequencing. From the authors' description of their analysis: TCRs in the repertoires were matched against a reference library of SARS-CoV-2-specific TCRs that had been generated with the MIRA antigen-specificity platform. Breadth was defined as the fraction of unique TCRs that were SARS-CoV-2-associated. Depth was defined as the fraction of total T cells that were SARS-CoV-2-associated. Using the MIRA data, each spike-specific TCR was mapped to the spike region that the TCR reacts to and placed in a CD4 or CD8 class. Log10-transformed breadth and depth values were compared by one-way ANOVA with Sidak's multiple comparisons tests. TCRdb holds this immuneACCESS table with in-frame rearrangements only. Some clones are missing; in checked studies, unresolved V genes explain under half, and the rest has no known cause. The V and J calls and the clone size are those of that table, but D and trimming were determined from the DNA. In all, the sample holds roughly 80,000 clones, and around 89% of those were seen once. Of the sample, 4.7% is held by the ten largest clones.

Interpreted using the paper, the time point label stands for: baseline before first vaccination. The treatment or condition label here, explained by the study, means: meningococcal conjugate vaccine given as trial control. The vaccinee samples were drawn from two UK trials, COV001 and COV002, one of which was a single-blind randomized controlled phase 2/3 trial testing AZD1222 (ChAdOx1 nCoV-19) in healthy adults. Trial participant PBMC samples were collected at day 0 and day 28 after the second dose for TCRbeta chain sequencing. Specimen: peripheral blood, collected on day 0 of MenACWY control vaccination. The TCR originated in an adult in good health. This chain joins TRBV10-3 to TRBJ2-5; 8 bases in the middle match TRBD1. CDR3 reads: CAIKGQGQETQYF. In nucleotides, the sequence is TGTGCCATCAAAGGACAGGGACAAGAGACCCAGTACTTC.